Below are 18 T cell receptor beta chains sequenced from a single sample in a study of CD8 T cells in Susac syndrome. RNA amounts of about 0.5 to 1 ug underwent reverse transcription with random hexamers. TCRdb ran MiXCR on the immunoSEQ multiplex PCR reads and lists one entry per CDR3 protein. The table lists roughly 200,000 distinct CDR3 sequences, 80% to 95% of them singletons. The sample taken for sequencing was CD4+ T cells from PBMCs. The receptor set was obtained from a human donor in good health.

The rearrangement joins TRBV2 to TRBJ1-6; 7 positions agree with TRBD1. V trimming: 3 bases; J trimming: 10 bases; junction bases outside the gene matches: 6. Germline-derived CDR1 and CDR2 are SNHLY and FYNNEI. The length of the CDR3 is 14 residues. In DNA, the CDR3 is TGTGCCAGCAGTGAGCAGGGGGTAAAGTCACCCCTCCACTTT. It specifies CASSEQGVKSPLHF.

This clonotype was observed a handful of times. This rearrangement joins TRBV28 to TRBJ1-5, with no clear D. Germline V gives CDR1 MDHEN, CDR2 SYDVKM. Trimming stripped 5 bases from V and 1 base from J, with 12 bases between. The CDR3 is 15 residues long. In DNA, the CDR3 is TGTGCCAGCAGTCTCGGCGTTGGGAGCAATCAGCCCCAGCATTTT. Translating it yields CASSLGVGSNQPQHF.

This clonotype was recorded once. The rearrangement links TRBV11-2 to TRBJ2-2, with 13 bases aligning to TRBD2. The length of the CDR3 is 19 residues. Germline-derived CDR1 and CDR2 are SGHAT and FQNNGV. Trimming removed 4 bases from V and 2 bases from J; junction bases left unmatched: 10. CDR3 DNA: TGTGCCAGCAGCTCCGTCATGACTAGCGGGGGGACTAACACCGGGGAGCTGTTTTTT. The encoded protein is CASSSVMTSGGTNTGELFF. The whole variable domain, filled in from reference TRBV11-2 and TRBJ2-2, reads EAGVAQSPRYKIIEKRQSVAFWCNPISGHATLYWYQQILGQGPKLLIQFQNNGVVDDSQLPKDRFSAERLKGVDSTLKIQPAKLEDSAVYLCASSSVMTSGGTNTGELFFGEGSRLTVL.

This sequence joins TRBV29-1 and TRBJ2-1, with 13 bases fitting TRBD2. The germline CDR1 and CDR2 sequences are SQVTM and ANQGSEA. The J segment lost 7 bases and the V segment lost 6 bases, leaving 9 bases of the junction unmatched. The CDR3 contains 15 residues. CDR3 region: CSVGETSGGSNEQFF. Here the CDR3 DNA reads TGCAGCGTGGGCGAGACTAGCGGGGGGTCGAATGAGCAGTTCTTC.

This clonotype was found a few times. The rearrangement links TRBV5-6 to TRBJ1-2; no clear D. Germline-derived CDR1 and CDR2 are SGHDT and YYEEEE. V was pared by 0 bases and J by 2 bases, with 5 bases between. This CDR3 spans 13 amino acids. The DNA for the CDR3 is TGTGCCAGCAGCTTGGTCAGGAACTATGGCTACACCTTC. Translated: CASSLVRNYGYTF.

The chain uses TRBV20-1 and TRBJ1-5; no firm D call. Trimming removed 7 bases at V and 3 bases at J, with 13 bases between. CDR3 length: 13 residues. Germline loops: CDR1 DFQATT, CDR2 SNEGSKA (reference sequence). The DNA of the CDR3 is TGCAGTGTCAAACCCGGGGTCAATCAGCCCCAGCATTTT. Amino acid sequence: CSVKPGVNQPQHF.

The chain is built from TRBV6-5 and TRBJ2-1; no definite D call. The germline V gene has CDR1 MNHEY and CDR2 SVGAGI. Between the trimmed V and J ends, which lost 6 bases and 6 bases, there was a span of 6 bases. This CDR3 region has 11 residues. CDR3 sequence: CASSRSNEQFF. In DNA form, the CDR3 reads TGTGCCAGCAGCCGGAGCAATGAGCAGTTCTTC.

This clonotype was counted between two and nine times. This chain connects TRBV25-1 to TRBJ2-7; D is uncertain. The CDR3 has 13 residues. V was shortened by 2 bases and J by 3 bases, with 8 bases between the two germline ends. CDR1 MGHDK and CDR2 SYGVNS come from the germline V gene. CDR3 amino acids: CASSEPGLYEQYF. In nucleotides, the CDR3 is TGTGCCAGCAGTGAACCGGGCCTCTACGAGCAGTACTTC.

The V and J genes are TRBV30 and TRBJ1-3; TRBD1 aligns across 8 bases. Trimming cost V 0 bases and J 2 bases; bases outside gene matches: 6. Germline V gene sequence: CDR1 GTSNPN, CDR2 SVGIG (reference sequence). CDR3 size: 16 residues. This chain's CDR3 is CAWSVMTGAAGNTIYF. CDR3 DNA sequence: TGTGCCTGGAGTGTGATGACAGGGGCAGCTGGAAACACCATATATTTT.

The CDR3 nucleotides read TGTGCCAGCTCGCCTAATGAAAAACTGTTTTTT. Its translation: CASSPNEKLFF. This chain uses TRBV18 with TRBJ1-4; D is unresolved. V lost 6 bases and J lost 3, with 2 bases in between. The germline V gene has CDR1 KGHSH and CDR2 LQKENI. The CDR3 totals 11 residues.

The rearrangement links TRBV12-5 to TRBJ2-1; weak D call: TRBD2 (6 bases). Trimming removed 6 bases at V and 0 bases at J, with 12 bases between. This CDR3 is 15 amino acids long. Germline loops: CDR1 LGHNT, CDR2 FRNRAP. The CDR3 spells CASGEGGFSYNEQFF. CDR3 in DNA: TGTGCTAGTGGGGAGGGAGGATTCTCCTACAATGAGCAGTTCTTC.

This chain connects TRBV28 to TRBJ2-7; D unresolved. The CDR3 consists of 13 residues. V was shortened by 9 bases and J by 1 base, with 13 bases between the two germline ends. Germline V lookup: CDR1 MDHEN, CDR2 SYDVKM. The CDR3 bases are TGTGCCAGTCGGGCCCCCGGTTCCTACGAGCAGTACGTC. This sequence encodes CASRAPGSYEQYV.

This chain connects TRBV27 to TRBJ2-7; TRBD1 agrees at 12 bases. J was trimmed by 0 bases and V by 5 bases; bases with no gene match: 2. This CDR3 region has 15 residues. In germline, CDR1 is MNHEY, CDR2 SMNVEV (reference sequence). CDR3: CASSLGQGASYEQYF. For the CDR3, the DNA is TGTGCCAGCAGTCTGGGACAGGGGGCCTCCTACGAGCAGTACTTC.

The V call is TRBV4-3, the J call TRBJ2-3, with no clear D. Trimming shortened V by 1 base and J by 4 bases, and 15 bases separated the two germline ends. Germline values: CDR1 LGHNA, CDR2 YSLEER. This CDR3 contains 16 residues. The CDR3 DNA follows: TGCGCCAGCAGCCAAGGAGTGAGAACTGACGCAGATACGCAGTATTTT. It yields the protein CASSQGVRTDADTQYF.

The chain links TRBV7-2 to TRBJ1-2; 9 bases are a match to TRBD1. V shed 6 bases, J shed 6 bases, and the junction held 5 bases outside the gene matches. This CDR3 comprises 13 residues. In germline, CDR1 is SGHTA, CDR2 FQGNSA. In DNA, the CDR3 is TGTGCCAGCAGTCCCGGGACAGGGAATGGCTACACCTTC. This sequence encodes CASSPGTGNGYTF.

V is TRBV20-1 and J is TRBJ2-4, with TRBD2 matching 7 bases. V dropped 5 bases and J dropped 5; count of bases not matched to a gene: 9. The CDR3 is 14 residues long. Germline CDR1 DFQATT, CDR2 SNEGSKA (reference sequence). The CDR3 region is CSAGPGRAQNIQYF. In nucleotides, the CDR3 is TGCAGTGCTGGCCCGGGGAGGGCTCAAAACATTCAGTACTTC.

This clonotype was picked up one time. This rearrangement joins TRBV12-3 or TRBV12-4 to TRBJ1-6; perhaps TRBD1 as D (5 bases). The CDR3 is 16 residues long. The V end lost 6 bases, the J end lost 5 bases, and 17 bases lay between the germline ends. The CDR3 nucleotides read TGTGCCAGCAGAGCGAGGGGCCGGGAAGATAATTCACCCCTCCACTTT. Translation: CASRARGREDNSPLHF.

This rearrangement joins TRBV6-1 to TRBJ1-4, with a tentative D call TRBD1 (5 bases). V was trimmed by 5 bases and J by 0 bases, leaving 13 bases between them. The CDR3 runs 16 residues. CDR1 is MNHNS, CDR2 SASEGT, per germline. DNA for the CDR3: TGTGCCAGCAGTCCACGGCGGGGGGCAACTAATGAAAAACTGTTTTTT. Protein sequence: CASSPRRGATNEKLFF.